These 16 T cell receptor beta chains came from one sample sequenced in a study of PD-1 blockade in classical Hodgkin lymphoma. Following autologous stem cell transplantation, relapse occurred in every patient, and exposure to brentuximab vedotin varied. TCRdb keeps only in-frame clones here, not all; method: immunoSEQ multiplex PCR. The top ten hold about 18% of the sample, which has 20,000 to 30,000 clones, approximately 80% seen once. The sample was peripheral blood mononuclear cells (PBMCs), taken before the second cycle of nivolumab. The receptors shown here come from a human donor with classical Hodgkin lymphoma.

Here the CDR3 reads CASSYSRGQETQYF. The CDR3 region has the DNA TGTGCCAGCAGTTACTCCAGGGGCCAAGAGACCCAGTACTTC. This chain links TRBV6-5 with TRBJ2-5; D perhaps matches TRBD1 (6 bases). The V end was cut by 0 bases, the J end by 1 base, with 6 bases between. Looked up from germline, CDR1 is MNHEY and CDR2 is SVGAGI. This CDR3 contains 14 residues.

CDR3 coding DNA: TGTGCCAGCTCACTAAACCTAGAAGCTGGCACAGATACGCAGTATTTT. It specifies CASSLNLEAGTDTQYF. The chain employs TRBV18 and TRBJ2-3, with unresolved D. Trimming cost V 4 bases and J 1 base, with 15 bases left between them. Germline V gene data show CDR1 as KGHSH and CDR2 as LQKENI. CDR3 length: 16 amino acids.

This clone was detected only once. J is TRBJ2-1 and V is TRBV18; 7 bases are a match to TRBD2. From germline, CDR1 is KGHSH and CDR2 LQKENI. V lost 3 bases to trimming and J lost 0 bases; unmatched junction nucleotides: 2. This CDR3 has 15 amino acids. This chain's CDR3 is CASSPLAASYNEQFF. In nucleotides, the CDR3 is TGTGCCAGCTCACCCCTAGCGGCCTCCTACAATGAGCAGTTCTTC.

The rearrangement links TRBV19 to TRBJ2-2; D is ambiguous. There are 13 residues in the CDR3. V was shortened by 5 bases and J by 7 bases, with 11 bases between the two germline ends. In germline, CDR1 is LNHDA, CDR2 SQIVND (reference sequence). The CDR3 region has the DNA TGTGCCAGTAGTCCCCACACGGTCGGGGAGCTGTTTTTT. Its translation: CASSPHTVGELFF. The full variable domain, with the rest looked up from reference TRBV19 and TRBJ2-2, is DGGITQSPKYLFRKEGQNVTLSCEQNLNHDAMYWYRQDPGQGLRLIYYSQIVNDFQKGDIAEGYSVSREKKESFPLTVTSAQKNPTAFYLCASSPHTVGELFFGEGSRLTVL.

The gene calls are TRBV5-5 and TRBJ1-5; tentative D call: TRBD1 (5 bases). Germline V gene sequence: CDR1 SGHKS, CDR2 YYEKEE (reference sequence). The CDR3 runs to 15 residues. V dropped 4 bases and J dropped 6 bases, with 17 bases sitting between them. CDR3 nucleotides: TGTGCCAGCAGCCCTACCGAAATGGGGGTTCAGCCCCAGCATTTT. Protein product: CASSPTEMGVQPQHF.

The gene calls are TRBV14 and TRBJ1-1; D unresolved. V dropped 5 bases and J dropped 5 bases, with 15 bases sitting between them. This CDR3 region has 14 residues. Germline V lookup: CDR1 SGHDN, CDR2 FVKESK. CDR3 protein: CASSSLTAETEAFF. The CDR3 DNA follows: TGTGCCAGCAGCTCTCTGACGGCTGAAACTGAAGCTTTCTTT. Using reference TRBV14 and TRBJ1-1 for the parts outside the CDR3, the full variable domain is EAGVTQFPSHSVIEKGQTVTLRCDPISGHDNLYWYRRVMGKEIKFLLHFVKESKQDESGMPNNRFLAERTGGTYSTLKVQPAELEDSGVYFCASSSLTAETEAFFGQGTRLTVV.

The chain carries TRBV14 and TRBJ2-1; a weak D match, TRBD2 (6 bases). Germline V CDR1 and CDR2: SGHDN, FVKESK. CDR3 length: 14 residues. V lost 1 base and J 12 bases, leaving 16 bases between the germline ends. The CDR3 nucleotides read TGTGCCAGCAGCCAAGGAGGGACTCCTTGGGGGCAGTTCTTC. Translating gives CASSQGGTPWGQFF.

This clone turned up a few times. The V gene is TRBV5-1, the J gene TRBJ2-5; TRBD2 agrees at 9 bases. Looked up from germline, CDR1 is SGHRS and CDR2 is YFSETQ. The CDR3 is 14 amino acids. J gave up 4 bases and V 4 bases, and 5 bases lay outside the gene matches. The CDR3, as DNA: TGCGCCAGCAGCGGGGGCGGGAGGGCAGAGACCCAGTACTTC. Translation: CASSGGGRAETQYF.

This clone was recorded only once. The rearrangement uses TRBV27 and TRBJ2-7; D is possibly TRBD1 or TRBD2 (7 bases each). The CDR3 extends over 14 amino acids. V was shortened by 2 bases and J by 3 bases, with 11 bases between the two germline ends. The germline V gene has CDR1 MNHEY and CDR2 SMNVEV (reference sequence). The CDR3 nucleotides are TGTGCCAGCAGTTTACAGGGGGGGAACTACGAGCAGTACTTC. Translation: CASSLQGGNYEQYF.

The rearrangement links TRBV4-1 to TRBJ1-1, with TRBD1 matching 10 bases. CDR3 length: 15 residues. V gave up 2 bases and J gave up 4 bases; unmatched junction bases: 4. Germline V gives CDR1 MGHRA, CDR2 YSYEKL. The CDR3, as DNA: TGCGCCAGCAGCCAACATTGGACAGGGGGCACTGAAGCTTTCTTT. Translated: CASSQHWTGGTEAFF.

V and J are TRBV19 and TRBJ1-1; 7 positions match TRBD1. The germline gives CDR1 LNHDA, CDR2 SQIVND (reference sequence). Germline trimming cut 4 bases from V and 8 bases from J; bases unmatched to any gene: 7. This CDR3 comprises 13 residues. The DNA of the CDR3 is TGTGCCAGTAGTACACACAGGGGACAAGAAGCTTTCTTT. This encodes CASSTHRGQEAFF.

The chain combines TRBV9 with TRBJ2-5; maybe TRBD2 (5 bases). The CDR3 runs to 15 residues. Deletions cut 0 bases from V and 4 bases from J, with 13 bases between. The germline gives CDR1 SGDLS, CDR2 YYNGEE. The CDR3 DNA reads TGTGCCAGCAGCGTAGGGAGGACTGCCTTAGAGACCCAGTACTTC. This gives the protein CASSVGRTALETQYF.

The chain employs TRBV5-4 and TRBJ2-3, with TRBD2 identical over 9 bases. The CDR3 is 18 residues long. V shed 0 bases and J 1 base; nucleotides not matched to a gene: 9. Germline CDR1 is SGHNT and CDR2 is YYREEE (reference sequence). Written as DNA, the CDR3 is TGTGCCAGCAGCTTGGTGTTTGCAGCGGGGGGACGCACAGATACGCAGTATTTT. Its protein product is CASSLVFAAGGRTDTQYF.

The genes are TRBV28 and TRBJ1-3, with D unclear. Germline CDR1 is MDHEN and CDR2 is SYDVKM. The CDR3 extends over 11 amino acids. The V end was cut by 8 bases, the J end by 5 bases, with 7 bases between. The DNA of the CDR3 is TGTGCCAGCCTAATTAGAAACACCATATATTTT. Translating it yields CASLIRNTIYF.

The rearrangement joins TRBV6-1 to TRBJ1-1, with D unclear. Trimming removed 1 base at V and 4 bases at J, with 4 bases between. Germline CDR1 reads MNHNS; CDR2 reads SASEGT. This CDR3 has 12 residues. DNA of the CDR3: TGTGCCAGCAGTGAAGGGAGCACTGAAGCTTTCTTT. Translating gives CASSEGSTEAFF.

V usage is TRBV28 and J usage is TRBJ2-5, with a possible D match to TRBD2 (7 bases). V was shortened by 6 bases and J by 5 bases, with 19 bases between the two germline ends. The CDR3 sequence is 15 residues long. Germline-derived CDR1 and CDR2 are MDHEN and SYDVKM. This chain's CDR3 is CASRGAEAGMETQYF. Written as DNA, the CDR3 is TGTGCCAGCAGGGGGGCGGAAGCGGGAATGGAGACCCAGTACTTC.